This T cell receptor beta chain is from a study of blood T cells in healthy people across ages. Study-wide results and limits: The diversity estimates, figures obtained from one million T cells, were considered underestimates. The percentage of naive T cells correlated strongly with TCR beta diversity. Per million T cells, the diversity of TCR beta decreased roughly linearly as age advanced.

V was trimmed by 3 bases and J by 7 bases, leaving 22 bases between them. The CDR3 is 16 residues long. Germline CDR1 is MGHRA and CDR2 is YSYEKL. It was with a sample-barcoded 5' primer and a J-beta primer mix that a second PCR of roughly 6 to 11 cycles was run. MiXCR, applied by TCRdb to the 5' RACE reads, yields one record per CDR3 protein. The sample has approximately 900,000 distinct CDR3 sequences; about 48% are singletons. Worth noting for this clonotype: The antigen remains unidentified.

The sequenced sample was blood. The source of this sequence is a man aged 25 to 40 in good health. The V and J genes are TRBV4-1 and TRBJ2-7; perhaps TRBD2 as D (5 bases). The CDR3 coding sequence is TGCGCCAGCAGCCAGGACGATAGCGCTAAGAGTTATGAGCAGTACTTC. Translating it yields CASSQDDSAKSYEQYF.